Shown below are 21 T cell receptor beta chains from a single sample sequenced in a study of Ad26.COV2.S vaccination and SARS-CoV-2 variants. Regarding treatment: some 20 received Ad26.COV2.S at low or high dose, single or two shots; a few received placebo; per-sample allocation not given. The samples date from day 63 after the first vaccine or placebo injection. Measured with immunoSEQ multiplex PCR; TCRdb has only the in-frame clones, and not every one. This sample has around 370,000 clones, with more than 75% found just once. Material: peripheral blood, obtained in a trial of Ad26.COV2.S vaccine versus placebo. The receptor set was obtained from a person aged 18-65 years who received the Ad26.COV2.S COVID-19 vaccine or a placebo.

A single count supports this clone. The chain combines TRBV5-5 with TRBJ2-3; 7 bases are shared with TRBD1. Germline CDR1 and CDR2: SGHKS and YYEKEE (reference sequence). Trimming removed 4 bases from V and 2 bases from J; junction bases left unmatched: 7. CDR3 length: 15 amino acids. The DNA for the CDR3 is TGTGCCAGCAGCACCGGACAGGTGCTCACAGATACGCAGTATTTT. It encodes CASSTGQVLTDTQYF. Based on the CDR3 plus reference TRBV5-5 and TRBJ2-3, the full variable domain is DAGVTQSPTHLIKTRGQQVTLRCSPISGHKSVSWYQQVLGQGPQFIFQYYEKEERGRGNFPDRFSARQFPNYSSELNVNALLLGDSALYLCASSTGQVLTDTQYFGPGTRLTVL.

This clone was detected a few times. The V gene is TRBV5-1, the J gene TRBJ1-6, with D maybe TRBD1 (5 bases). The V gene's germline CDR1 is SGHRS and CDR2 YFSETQ. This CDR3 is built from 16 residues. The V end lost 3 bases, the J end lost 1 base, and 11 bases lay between the germline ends. CDR3 nucleotides: TGCGCCAGCAGCTCAGCAGGGTTGTCCTATAATTCACCCCTCCACTTT. It specifies CASSSAGLSYNSPLHF.

The chain links TRBV7-2 to TRBJ1-2; no firm D call. Germline lookup yields CDR1 SGHTA and CDR2 FQGNSA. V was trimmed by 5 bases and J by 5 bases, leaving 15 bases between them. This CDR3 comprises 14 residues. CDR3 in DNA: TGTGCCAGCAGCACCTGGACGGGTAGTTATGGCTACACCTTC. Translated, it gives CASSTWTGSYGYTF.

The V and J genes are TRBV10-3 and TRBJ2-7, with D possibly being TRBD2 (5 bases). CDR1 and CDR2 (germline): ENHRY, SYGVKD. CDR3 length: 14 amino acids. V lost 0 bases and J 0 bases, leaving 6 bases between the germline ends. CDR3 loop: CAISESTSSYEQYF. CDR3 nucleotides: TGTGCCATCAGTGAGTCTACTAGCTCCTACGAGCAGTACTTC.

The chain is built from TRBV12-3 or TRBV12-4 and TRBJ1-2; D might be TRBD1 (6 bases). The length of the CDR3 is 13 residues. V lost 3 bases and J 7 bases, leaving 12 bases between the germline ends. Written as DNA, the CDR3 is TGTGCCAGCAGTTTGCTACAGGGTTCTGGCTACACCTTC. Protein: CASSLLQGSGYTF.

The rearrangement uses TRBV6-2 or TRBV6-3 and TRBJ2-5; D is unclear. The length of the CDR3 is 11 residues. Germline V lookup: CDR1 MNHEY, CDR2 SVGEGT. CDR3: CAGSRGETQYF. The CDR3 nucleotides are TGTGCGGGCAGTCGAGGAGAGACCCAGTACTTC.

This clone was seen only once. V and J are TRBV5-1 and TRBJ1-1, with D possibly being TRBD1 (6 bases). The CDR3 runs to 15 residues. Germline CDR1 SGHRS, CDR2 YFSETQ. Trimming cost V 2 bases and J 0 bases, with 11 bases left between them. CDR3 DNA: TGCGCCAGCAGCTTATCCGGACAGTTGAACACTGAAGCTTTCTTT. Translation: CASSLSGQLNTEAFF. Together with reference TRBV5-1 and TRBJ1-1, the CDR3 gives the full variable domain: KAGVTQTPRYLIKTRGQQVTLSCSPISGHRSVSWYQQTPGQGLQFLFEYFSETQRNKGNFPGRFSGRQFSNSRSEMNVSTLELGDSALYLCASSLSGQLNTEAFFGQGTRLTVV.

Concerning this clone: At the DNA level, this CDR3 is encoded by other sequences in the same sample as well. The chain carries TRBV30 and TRBJ2-2; 7 bases are a match to TRBD1. V lost 2 bases, J lost 15 bases, and 9 bases stayed unmatched. Germline V gives CDR1 GTSNPN, CDR2 SVGIG (reference sequence). There are 12 residues in the CDR3. Written as DNA, the CDR3 is TGTGCCTGGAGTCCCGACAGGGTTGGGTTGTTTTTT. It specifies CAWSPDRVGLFF. The variable domain in full, completed from reference TRBV30 and TRBJ2-2, reads SQTIHQWPATLVQPVGSPLSLECTVEGTSNPNLYWYRQAAGRGLQLLFYSVGIGQISSEVPQNLSASRPQDRQFILSSKKLLLSDSGFYLCAWSPDRVGLFFGEGSRLTVL.

V usage is TRBV24-1 and J usage is TRBJ2-1, with a possible D match to TRBD2 (6 bases). This CDR3 is 16 amino acids long. Germline CDR1 KGHDR, CDR2 SFDVKD. Between the trimmed V and J ends, which lost 6 bases and 3 bases, there was a span of 17 bases. The CDR3 DNA is TGTGCCACCAGTAGGGGACCTAGCGCGGGCTACAATGAGCAGTTCTTC. Protein sequence: CATSRGPSAGYNEQFF.

The chain carries TRBV18 and TRBJ1-2; TRBD1 might be the D (5 bases). CDR3 length: 14 residues. The V end lost 0 bases, the J end lost 4 bases, and 9 bases lay between the germline ends. Per the germline V gene, CDR1 is KGHSH and CDR2 is LQKENI. The DNA of the CDR3 is TGTGCCAGCTCACCACCCGAGGGGCTCTATGGCTACACCTTC. Encoded protein: CASSPPEGLYGYTF. Full variable domain (missing parts from reference TRBV18 and TRBJ1-2): NAGVMQNPRHLVRRRGQEARLRCSPMKGHSHVYWYRQLPEEGLKFMVYLQKENIIDESGMPKERFSAEFPKEGPSILRIQQVVRGDSAAYFCASSPPEGLYGYTFGSGTRLTVV.

V usage is TRBV10-3 and J usage is TRBJ2-4, with 8 bases fitting TRBD2. This CDR3 region has 16 residues. Germline V gene sequence: CDR1 ENHRY, CDR2 SYGVKD. Trimming took 6 bases from V and 10 from J; bases not matched to a gene: 17. CDR3 coding DNA: TGTGCCATCAGAGACAGCGATAGCGGGGTCGGCGGTATTCAGTACTTC. Translated, it gives CAIRDSDSGVGGIQYF.

This rearrangement joins TRBV24-1 to TRBJ2-7, with D possibly TRBD1 on 6 matching bases. The germline gives CDR1 KGHDR, CDR2 SFDVKD. CDR3 length: 13 residues. Trimming took off 4 bases at V and 3 bases at J, with 9 bases between the two ends. Here the CDR3 reads CATSEVDSYEQYF. As DNA, the CDR3 is TGTGCCACCAGTGAGGTGGACAGCTACGAGCAGTACTTC.

This clone was picked up a small number of times. This rearrangement joins TRBV7-9 to TRBJ2-2, with 7 positions matching TRBD2. With V trimmed by 3 bases and J by 4 bases, 8 bases remained unmatched. Germline V gene lookup returns CDR1 SEHNR and CDR2 FQNEAQ (reference sequence). The CDR3 extends over 16 amino acids. Here the CDR3 reads CASSLILADGTGELFF. The CDR3 nucleotides read TGTGCCAGCAGCTTGATCCTAGCGGACGGCACCGGGGAGCTGTTTTTT.

The rearrangement joins TRBV19 to TRBJ1-6, with TRBD1 matching 9 bases. V lost 5 bases and J lost 3; bases outside the gene matches: 11. The CDR3 sequence is 18 residues long. CDR1 and CDR2 (germline): LNHDA, SQIVND (reference sequence). CDR3 sequence (DNA): TGTGCCAGTAGTCTCGCCGGGACAGGGTCTAACTATAATTCACCCCTCCACTTT. This encodes CASSLAGTGSNYNSPLHF.

As regards this clone: Compared with germline, one end of the junction differs, possibly owing to a read error. The chain couples TRBV24-1 to TRBJ2-7; D may be TRBD1 (5 bases). Germline V lookup: CDR1 KGHDR, CDR2 SFDVKD. This CDR3 region has 13 residues. CDR3 in amino acids: CATSDWVGDEQYF. In nucleotides, the CDR3 is TGTGCCACCAGCGATTGGGTAGGGGACGAGCAGTACTTC.

The chain couples TRBV5-1 to TRBJ1-6; 7 nucleotides align to TRBD1. This CDR3 has 14 amino acids. J was trimmed by 10 bases and V by 4 bases; bases with no gene match: 8. The germline CDR1 and CDR2 sequences are SGHRS and YFSETQ. The CDR3 here is CASSIGQDLSPLHF. CDR3 sequence (DNA): TGCGCCAGCAGCATCGGACAGGATCTCTCACCCCTCCACTTT.

V usage is TRBV5-6 and J usage is TRBJ2-1, with 8 nucleotides matching TRBD2. CDR1 and CDR2 (germline): SGHDT, YYEEEE. V was pared by 4 bases and J by 6 bases, with 12 bases of the junction left unmatched. The CDR3 is made up of 16 amino acids. The DNA of the CDR3 is TGTGCCAGCAGCCCATGGTCAGGACTAGCCTTCAATGAGCAGTTCTTC. This gives the protein CASSPWSGLAFNEQFF.

The J gene is TRBJ1-5, the V gene TRBV2; 10 bases align to TRBD1. From germline, CDR1 is SNHLY and CDR2 FYNNEI. The CDR3 is made up of 17 amino acids. Losses at the gene ends were 5 bases for V and 1 base for J; bases not matched to a gene: 8. The CDR3 DNA sequence: TGTGCCAGCAGTCTCCACGGGACAGGGGTAAGCAATCAGCCCCAGCATTTT. Protein sequence: CASSLHGTGVSNQPQHF.

The chain combines TRBV7-8 with TRBJ2-7; the D is unclear. Germline loops: CDR1 SGHVS, CDR2 FQNEAQ. Trimming took off 5 bases at V and 5 bases at J, with 10 bases between the two ends. The CDR3 totals 12 residues. This chain's CDR3 is CASSQSTDEQYF. As DNA, the CDR3 is TGTGCCAGCAGCCAAAGCACAGACGAGCAGTACTTC.

The chain has TRBV14 and TRBJ1-4; 7 bases are a match to TRBD1. V was clipped by 0 bases and J by 3 bases; unmatched bases: 10. Germline CDR1 and CDR2: SGHDN and FVKESK. The CDR3 covers 18 residues. DNA of the CDR3: TGTGCCAGCAGCCAAGATTCCAGGCTCACAGGGGCTAATGAAAAACTGTTTTTT. It codes for CASSQDSRLTGANEKLFF. Full variable domain (outside the CDR3, taken from reference TRBV14 and TRBJ1-4): EAGVTQFPSHSVIEKGQTVTLRCDPISGHDNLYWYRRVMGKEIKFLLHFVKESKQDESGMPNNRFLAERTGGTYSTLKVQPAELEDSGVYFCASSQDSRLTGANEKLFFGSGTQLSVL.

The chain employs TRBV5-1 and TRBJ2-1; 12 nucleotides line up with TRBD2. The CDR3 runs to 16 residues. The junction had 6 bases not matched to a gene; V was cut back by 2 bases and J by 6 bases. From germline, CDR1 is SGHRS and CDR2 YFSETQ. CDR3 sequence reads: CASSFLSSGRGNEQFF. Written as DNA, the CDR3 is TGCGCCAGCAGCTTTCTTTCTAGCGGGAGGGGCAATGAGCAGTTCTTC.